This TCR beta chain was obtained from a study of T cell repertoires in cytomegalovirus infection. General study points: The study found HLA-C-restricted CMV-specific TCR beta clonotypes dominating the ex vivo response. Summed public TCR beta family frequency identified CMV carriers bearing the relevant HLA.

This clonotype was seen ten or more times. Its antigen is not identified. TCRdb re-derived calls from the reads in MiXCR, one entry per CDR3 protein. Of 500,000 or so distinct CDR3 sequences listed, approximately 17% are singletons. Sequenced: CD8+ T cells from PBMCs. The receptor comes from a human donor in good health (CMV status not recorded). Some clones in this sample may be carry-over from other donors' samples.

For the CDR3, the DNA is TGTGCCAGCTCCGAGGACAGGGTCTACAATGAGCAGTTCTTC. Its translation: CASSEDRVYNEQFF. The chain is built from TRBV18 and TRBJ2-1, with 8 bases identical to TRBD1. Germline CDR1 and CDR2: KGHSH and LQKENI. The CDR3 covers 14 residues. V gave up 6 bases and J gave up 3 bases; unmatched junction bases: 4. Filled out from reference TRBV18 and TRBJ2-1, the complete variable domain reads NAGVMQNPRHLVRRRGQEARLRCSPMKGHSHVYWYRQLPEEGLKFMVYLQKENIIDESGMPKERFSAEFPKEGPSILRIQQVVRGDSAAYFCASSEDRVYNEQFFGPGTRLTVL.